Listed here are 26 T cell receptor beta chains from one sample, sequenced in a study of cytomegalovirus exposure and HLA in healthy donors. Amplification used 60 Vbeta primers and 13 Jbeta primers. Clones were read by immunoSEQ multiplex PCR, and TCRdb kept only the in-frame ones, dropping some. The table includes some 70,000 clones, around 76% detected once. The sequenced sample consisted of PBMCs. Source of these receptors: a man aged 50 or older in good health and CMV-seronegative.

There are a few counts of this clone. J is TRBJ1-1 and V is TRBV15; TRBD1 agrees at 10 bases. Germline V gene sequence: CDR1 LNHNV, CDR2 YYDKDF (reference sequence). V was pared by 3 bases and J by 12 bases, with 13 bases of the junction left unmatched. CDR3 size: 15 residues. CDR3 sequence reads: CATSSVNIKGQGTFF. The CDR3 region has the DNA TGTGCCACCAGCAGTGTTAACATTAAGGGACAGGGGACTTTCTTT.

Regarding this clone: At one of its ends the junction is not consistent with the germline gene, which may arise from a read error. V is TRBV30 and J is TRBJ2-7; D is possibly TRBD2 (6 bases). Germline-derived CDR1 and CDR2 are GTSNPN and SVGIG (reference sequence). The CDR3 is 13 residues long. In DNA, the CDR3 is TGTGCCTGGAGTGAGCGTGGGGCCGGGACTTGGGCCTTC. This translates into CAWSERGAGTWAF.

This rearrangement joins TRBV11-2 to TRBJ1-4; the D gene is possibly TRBD1 (6 bases). The germline CDR1 and CDR2 sequences are SGHAT and FQNNGV. Trimming left V 5 bases short and J 4 bases short, with 14 bases between. This CDR3 contains 15 residues. Written as DNA, the CDR3 is TGTGCCAGCAGCCTAGGACAGACTGTTAATGAAAAACTGTTTTTT. Its translation: CASSLGQTVNEKLFF.

The chain links TRBV6-4 to TRBJ1-2; 9 bases fit TRBD1. CDR1 and CDR2 from the germline V gene are MRHNA and SNTAGT. CDR3 length: 14 residues. V was clipped by 6 bases and J by 5 bases; unmatched bases: 7. The CDR3 is CASSEGQGIYGYTF. Here the CDR3 DNA reads TGTGCCAGCAGCGAAGGACAGGGGATTTATGGCTACACCTTC.

This clone was detected once. J is TRBJ1-6 and V is TRBV7-3; no reliable D call. In germline, CDR1 is SGHTA, CDR2 FQGTGA. The CDR3 loop spans 14 amino acids. Between the trimmed V and J ends, which lost 0 bases and 7 bases, there was a span of 7 bases. CDR3: CASSLTAGNSPLHF. DNA of the CDR3: TGTGCCAGCAGCTTAACGGCAGGAAATTCACCCCTCCACTTT.

The chain employs TRBV11-2 and TRBJ1-2; weak D call: TRBD1 (6 bases). The CDR3 has 14 amino acids. The germline V gene encodes CDR1 SGHAT and CDR2 FQNNGV. Trimming stripped 1 base from V and 4 bases from J, with 10 bases between. The CDR3 nucleotides are TGTGCCAGCAGCTTAGTTACAGGGAGCTATGGCTACACCTTC. Protein sequence: CASSLVTGSYGYTF. The full variable domain, with the rest looked up from reference TRBV11-2 and TRBJ1-2, is EAGVAQSPRYKIIEKRQSVAFWCNPISGHATLYWYQQILGQGPKLLIQFQNNGVVDDSQLPKDRFSAERLKGVDSTLKIQPAKLEDSAVYLCASSLVTGSYGYTFGSGTRLTVV.

This clone was detected only once. The chain carries TRBV28 and TRBJ1-5, with a possible D match to TRBD1 (6 bases). Germline CDR1 and CDR2: MDHEN and SYDVKM. The CDR3 has 14 amino acids. V was cut by 6 bases and J by 0 bases, with 9 bases left in between. CDR3: CASRKQGSNQPQHF. The CDR3 DNA is TGTGCCAGCAGAAAACAGGGTAGCAATCAGCCCCAGCATTTT.

The J gene is TRBJ1-5, the V gene TRBV2; D may be TRBD1 (5 bases). Germline-derived CDR1 and CDR2 are SNHLY and FYNNEI. There are 15 residues in the CDR3. The V end lost 7 bases, the J end lost 3 bases, and 16 bases lay between the germline ends. CDR3: CASTPGPGINQPQHF. CDR3 sequence (DNA): TGTGCCAGCACCCCCGGTCCAGGGATCAATCAGCCCCAGCATTTT.

In its sample, this clone was seen a few times. The chain has TRBV5-1 and TRBJ2-5; 9 bases are shared with TRBD1. There are 15 residues in the CDR3. The junction had 16 bases not matched to a gene; V was cut back by 5 bases and J by 11 bases. From germline, CDR1 is SGHRS and CDR2 YFSETQ. This CDR3 reads CASREIGTGYDEQYF. The DNA for the CDR3 is TGCGCCAGCAGGGAAATTGGGACAGGGTACGATGAGCAGTACTTC.

This clone occurred once. The chain joins TRBV19 to TRBJ2-2; D is perhaps TRBD2 (6 bases). The germline V and J ends were trimmed by 5 bases and 1 base, with 11 bases remaining between them. Germline V CDR1 and CDR2: LNHDA, SQIVND (reference sequence). The CDR3 totals 15 residues. As DNA, the CDR3 is TGTGCCAGTAGTCGGGGGTTTCGGAACACCGGGGAGCTGTTTTTT. It translates to CASSRGFRNTGELFF.

This chain uses TRBV11-2 with TRBJ2-7; weak D call: TRBD2 (6 bases). With 2 bases removed from V and 0 bases from J, the gap between germline ends came to 14 bases. There are 16 residues in the CDR3. The germline V gene encodes CDR1 SGHAT and CDR2 FQNNGV. In DNA, the CDR3 is TGTGCCAGCAGCTTAAAAGGTAGCGGTTACTCCTACGAGCAGTACTTC. This translates into CASSLKGSGYSYEQYF. The full variable domain, in which reference TRBV11-2 and TRBJ2-7 provide the parts outside the CDR3, is EAGVAQSPRYKIIEKRQSVAFWCNPISGHATLYWYQQILGQGPKLLIQFQNNGVVDDSQLPKDRFSAERLKGVDSTLKIQPAKLEDSAVYLCASSLKGSGYSYEQYFGPGTRLTVT.

CDR3 coding DNA: TGTGCCAGCTCCCTCTTTGAGGCTGTGGCTTTCTTT. Translation: CASSLFEAVAFF. The chain recombines TRBV18 with TRBJ1-1; no firm D call. The CDR3 contains 12 residues. V lost 6 bases, J lost 11 bases, and 16 bases lay in between. The germline gives CDR1 KGHSH, CDR2 LQKENI.

The V call is TRBV6-5, the J call TRBJ1-1, with a possible D match to TRBD1 (6 bases). Trimming took off 2 bases at V and 3 bases at J, with 13 bases between the two ends. The CDR3 has 15 amino acids. Germline V CDR1 and CDR2: MNHEY, SVGAGI. CDR3 sequence: CASSYTGPGDTEAFF. As DNA, the CDR3 is TGTGCCAGCAGTTACACAGGGCCTGGAGACACTGAAGCTTTCTTT.

The chain carries TRBV5-1 and TRBJ2-2, with D possibly TRBD1 on 5 matching bases. CDR1 is SGHRS, CDR2 YFSETQ, per germline. This CDR3 contains 19 residues. Trimming stripped 3 bases from V and 0 bases from J, with 21 bases between. CDR3 sequence (DNA): TGCGCCAGCAGCTCCATTTCTGGGGCAGCCAACTCGAACACCGGGGAGCTGTTTTTT. Translating it yields CASSSISGAANSNTGELFF.

The DNA of the CDR3 is TGTGCCACCAGCAGAGATTTCGGCAGGGGAGATACGCAGTATTTT. Amino acids: CATSRDFGRGDTQYF. The gene calls are TRBV15 and TRBJ2-3, with D tentatively TRBD1 (6 bases). There are 15 residues in the CDR3. CDR1 is LNHNV and CDR2 is YYDKDF in the germline V gene (reference sequence). Deletions cut 0 bases from V and 5 bases from J, with 12 bases between. Filled out from reference TRBV15 and TRBJ2-3, the complete variable domain reads DAMVIQNPRYQVTQFGKPVTLSCSQTLNHNVMYWYQQKSSQAPKLLFHYYDKDFNNEADTPDNFQSRRPNTSFCFLDIRSPGLGDTAMYLCATSRDFGRGDTQYFGPGTRLTVL.

The CDR3, as DNA: TGTGCCAGCAGCTTGTCGGGTTACGAGCAGTACTTC. Translated: CASSLSGYEQYF. This sequence joins TRBV5-4 and TRBJ2-7, with D hard to call. The CDR3 has 12 amino acids. The V and J ends lost 1 base and 4 bases respectively, with 6 bases between them. CDR1 SGHNT and CDR2 YYREEE come from the germline V gene (reference sequence).

As concerns this clone: Additional DNA sequences in this sample encode the identical CDR3. V is TRBV5-6 and J is TRBJ1-2; no clear D gene. Trimming took 3 bases from V and 5 from J, leaving 11 bases between them. CDR1 and CDR2 (germline): SGHDT, YYEEEE. This CDR3 has 13 amino acids. The CDR3 bases are TGTGCCAGCAGCTCAGGCGGGAATTATGGCTACACCTTC. Translated: CASSSGGNYGYTF.

This clone appeared once. This sequence joins TRBV10-1 and TRBJ2-7, with D perhaps TRBD1 (5 bases). With 0 bases removed from V and 4 bases from J, the gap between germline ends came to 10 bases. Germline lookup yields CDR1 WNHNN and CDR2 SYGVQD (reference sequence). CDR3 length: 14 residues. The CDR3 here is CASSESGAGYEQYF. The DNA of the CDR3 is TGCGCCAGCAGTGAGTCAGGGGCAGGGTACGAGCAGTACTTC.

The chain carries TRBV12-5 and TRBJ1-5; a possible D gene is TRBD1 (6 bases). V lost 5 bases and J 4 bases, leaving 12 bases between the germline ends. The V gene's germline CDR1 is LGHNT and CDR2 FRNRAP. The CDR3 loop spans 14 amino acids. DNA for the CDR3: TGTGCTAGTGGTAAGGGACAAACGAATCAGCCCCAGCATTTT. Its protein product is CASGKGQTNQPQHF.

The genes are TRBV5-6 and TRBJ2-7, with a weak D call TRBD1 (6 bases). V was trimmed by 4 bases and J by 3 bases, leaving 17 bases between them. The CDR3 consists of 15 residues. CDR1 SGHDT and CDR2 YYEEEE come from the germline V gene. This CDR3 is CASSLLNLDSYEQYF. CDR3 nucleotides: TGTGCCAGCAGCCTATTAAATTTGGACAGCTACGAGCAGTACTTC.

The chain carries TRBV27 and TRBJ1-4; the D is unclear. CDR3 length equals 16 residues. Trimming removed 2 bases at V and 5 bases at J, with 15 bases between. Germline loops: CDR1 MNHEY, CDR2 SMNVEV (reference sequence). CDR3 amino acids: CASSLIWSAANEKLFF. CDR3 in DNA: TGTGCCAGCAGTTTAATTTGGTCGGCAGCGAATGAAAAACTGTTTTTT. Full variable domain (outside the CDR3, taken from reference TRBV27 and TRBJ1-4): EAQVTQNPRYLITVTGKKLTVTCSQNMNHEYMSWYRQDPGLGLRQIYYSMNVEVTDKGDVPEGYKVSRKEKRNFPLILESPSPNQTSLYFCASSLIWSAANEKLFFGSGTQLSVL.

This chain connects TRBV6-5 to TRBJ1-2; D is unclear. The germline gives CDR1 MNHEY, CDR2 SVGAGI. The length of the CDR3 is 13 residues. V lost 6 bases and J lost 2, with 10 bases in between. CDR3 sequence reads: CASSSTVNYGYTF. CDR3 sequence (DNA): TGTGCCAGCAGCTCCACAGTAAACTATGGCTACACCTTC.

V usage is TRBV28 and J usage is TRBJ2-7; 9 bases are a match to TRBD2. Trimming at V came to 6 bases and at J to 6 bases, leaving 9 bases not matched to a gene. CDR1 and CDR2 from the germline V gene are MDHEN and SYDVKM. CDR3 size: 14 residues. This CDR3 reads CASRLIAGVPEQYF. DNA for the CDR3: TGTGCCAGCAGACTAATAGCGGGAGTCCCCGAGCAGTACTTC.

The chain uses TRBV10-3 and TRBJ1-1, with 8 bases matching TRBD1. After removal of 6 bases from V and 1 base from J, the junction contained 4 bases not matched to a gene. Germline V gene data show CDR1 as ENHRY and CDR2 as SYGVKD. CDR3 size: 14 residues. In DNA form, the CDR3 reads TGTGCCATCAGGGGGGACAGGACGAACACTGAAGCTTTCTTT. Its translation is CAIRGDRTNTEAFF.

This clone came up once. This rearrangement joins TRBV7-3 to TRBJ1-5; the D is unclear. The CDR3 totals 13 residues. Germline lookup yields CDR1 SGHTA and CDR2 FQGTGA. The germline V and J ends were trimmed by 5 bases and 4 bases, with 9 bases remaining between them. The CDR3 DNA follows: TGTGCCAGCAGCCTCGAAGCTAATCAGCCCCAGCATTTT. As protein: CASSLEANQPQHF.

The V call is TRBV19, the J call TRBJ1-1, with 7 nucleotides matching TRBD1. The CDR3 loop spans 14 amino acids. After removal of 5 bases from V and 0 bases from J, the junction contained 3 bases not matched to a gene. Germline CDR1 and CDR2: LNHDA and SQIVND (reference sequence). The CDR3 loop is CASSPGQMNTEAFF. The CDR3 nucleotides read TGTGCCAGTAGTCCGGGACAGATGAACACTGAAGCTTTCTTT.